A selection of T cell receptor beta chains follows, all from one sample in a study of T cells after posttransplantation cyclophosphamide. The method was immunoSEQ multiplex PCR; TCRdb's version includes in-frame clones alone and lacks a portion of them. This sample has around 35,000 clones, each found more than once. Specimen: PBMCs. The receptor source for this set is a woman in her forties or fifties in good health and a related stem cell transplant donor. Both conserved end residues are part of each CDR3. The D gene is left open where the match is weak. Size tells how often a clone was seen (once, few, many) or the class of an expanded clone, and some rows leave it out.

clone_size,cdr3_length,v_call,j_call,d_call,cdr3_nt,cdr3_aa
many,15,TRBV6-5,TRBJ1-5,.,TGTGCCAGCACTGGCCAGACAGTCCCCAATCAGCCCCAGCATTTT,CASTGQTVPNQPQHF
.,13,TRBV15,TRBJ1-2,.,TGTGCCACCAGCAGAGGGGGGGTCTATGGCTACACCTTC,CATSRGGVYGYTF
few,15,TRBV6-1,TRBJ1-2,TRBD1,TGTGCCAGCAGTACTCAGCGACAGGGGGGACGGGGCTACACCTTC,CASSTQRQGGRGYTF
many,16,TRBV7-8,TRBJ1-2,.,TGTGCCAGCAGCTCCGCCGTTCCCGGTAGGAGGGATGGCTACACCTTC,CASSSAVPGRRDGYTF
many,13,TRBV19,TRBJ1-1,.,TGTGCCAGTAGTATTCGGTTGAACACTGAAGCTTTCTTT,CASSIRLNTEAFF
many,15,TRBV29-1,TRBJ2-2,.,TGCAGCGCTCATACCACAGGGATGAACACCGGGGAGCTGTTTTTT,CSAHTTGMNTGELFF
many,18,TRBV10-3,TRBJ2-1,TRBD2,TGTGCCATCACCTTTGGACTAGCGGGAGGTCTCGGGGGGAATGAGCAGTTCTTC,CAITFGLAGGLGGNEQFF
few,14,TRBV7-9,TRBJ2-5,TRBD2,TGTGCCAGCAGCTTTACTAGCGGACAAGAGACCCAGTACTTC,CASSFTSGQETQYF
many,16,TRBV5-1,TRBJ2-1,TRBD2,TGCGCCAGCAGCGTGACTAGCGGGACGCTCTACAATGAGCAGTTCTTC,CASSVTSGTLYNEQFF
many,17,TRBV11-1,TRBJ2-7,TRBD2,TGTGCCAGCAGCTTAGGTAGGAGCGGGAGGCCGACCTACGAGCAGTACTTC,CASSLGRSGRPTYEQYF
many,13,TRBV5-1,TRBJ2-1,.,TGCGCCAGCAGGGGGGACGTTAGCGGTGAGCAGTTCTTC,CASRGDVSGEQFF
many,15,TRBV5-1,TRBJ2-7,.,TGCGCCAGCAGCTTGTGGCAGGGAGAATCCTACGAGCAGTACTTC,CASSLWQGESYEQYF
many,16,TRBV5-1,TRBJ1-4,.,TGCGCCAGCAGCTACAGGGCGCGGGCAACTAATGAAAAACTGTTTTTT,CASSYRARATNEKLFF
many,14,TRBV27,TRBJ2-2,.,TGTGCCAGCGGTGAACAGGGGAACACCGGGGAGCTGTTTTTT,CASGEQGNTGELFF
few,15,TRBV15,TRBJ2-5,.,TGTGCCACCAGCAGAGTGAAGGGCCCCCAAGAGACCCAGTACTTC,CATSRVKGPQETQYF
.,13,TRBV11-2,TRBJ2-5,.,TGTGCCAGCAGCGCCACAGGGAAAGAGACCCAGTACTTC,CASSATGKETQYF
few,17,TRBV5-1,TRBJ2-5,.,TGCGCCAGCAGCTTGGCCGAGTTTAGCGCGGGGGCGGAGACCCAGTACTTC,CASSLAEFSAGAETQYF
.,20,TRBV28,TRBJ2-5,TRBD1,TGTGCCAGCAGTTTGGGGACAGGGCCGTCCCAGTTGATTTCCCAAGAGACCCAGTACTTC,CASSLGTGPSQLISQETQYF
many,15,TRBV5-1,TRBJ2-1,TRBD1,TGCGCCAGCAGCTTTGGGACAGGGGAGTACAATGAGCAGTTCTTC,CASSFGTGEYNEQFF
.,14,TRBV30,TRBJ1-2,.,TGTGCCTGGAGTGTTGCCAGGGTCAACTATGGCTACACCTTC,CAWSVARVNYGYTF
many,11,TRBV6-5,TRBJ1-2,.,TGTGCCAGCAGGAGGTCAAATGGCTACACCTTC,CASRRSNGYTF
many,12,TRBV27,TRBJ1-4,.,TGTGCCAGCAGTCCCTCCCATGAAAAACTGTTTTTT,CASSPSHEKLFF
.,16,TRBV4-2,TRBJ2-3,TRBD2,TGTGCCAGCAGCCCCGGCGGCGGGAGAAACACAGATACGCAGTATTTT,CASSPGGGRNTDTQYF
many,15,TRBV5-6,TRBJ2-3,TRBD2,TGTGCCAGCAGCTTGGCAGCGGGAGAGGGAGATACGCAGTATTTT,CASSLAAGEGDTQYF
.,14,TRBV5-1,TRBJ1-1,.,TGCGCCAGCAGTCCAGGGAGGGTGACCACTGAAGCTTTCTTT,CASSPGRVTTEAFF
many,14,TRBV7-3,TRBJ2-1,TRBD1,TGTGCCAGCAGCTCATACAGGGGTCTCGATGAGCAGTTCTTC,CASSSYRGLDEQFF
many,14,TRBV11-1,TRBJ2-7,.,TGTGCCAGCAGCTTAGCAGGGTATCCCTACGAGCAGTACTTC,CASSLAGYPYEQYF
many,19,TRBV27,TRBJ2-2,TRBD2,TGTGCCAGCAGTCCGGGGACTAGCGGGAGACGGCTGTTACCCGGGGAGCTGTTTTTT,CASSPGTSGRRLLPGELFF
many,20,TRBV27,TRBJ2-1,TRBD1,TGTGCCAGCCGACCGCTTACTGAGGGGGCGACCTGGGGCTCCTACAATGAGCAGTTCTTC,CASRPLTEGATWGSYNEQFF
few,15,TRBV12-3/TRBV12-4,TRBJ2-7,TRBD2,TGTGCCAGCAGTTTAGGTAGCGGGGTTTCCTACGAGCAGTACTTC,CASSLGSGVSYEQYF
many,14,TRBV4-1,TRBJ1-5,.,TGCGCCAGCAGCCCGTTGACTCGCAATCAGCCCCAGCATTTT,CASSPLTRNQPQHF
.,15,TRBV5-6,TRBJ2-1,.,TGTGCCAGCAGCCCGGGCGGGAGGACCAGGGGGGAGCAGTTCTTC,CASSPGGRTRGEQFF
many,16,TRBV19,TRBJ2-4,TRBD1,TGTGCCAGTAGTCCCATGGGGGGACAGGGGGCAAACATTCAGTACTTC,CASSPMGGQGANIQYF
many,13,TRBV27,TRBJ2-7,.,TGTGCCAGCAGTACGCCAGGTATCTACGAGCAGTACTTC,CASSTPGIYEQYF
many,15,TRBV10-3,TRBJ1-1,.,TGTGCCATCTCGGACCATGGGCGCAGGGCCGCTGAAGCTTTCTTT,CAISDHGRRAAEAFF
many,17,TRBV28,TRBJ2-7,TRBD2,TGTGCCAGCAGTCTCCCTTCCCCAGCGGGATTTCCCTACGAGCAGTACTTC,CASSLPSPAGFPYEQYF
many,15,TRBV18,TRBJ2-7,.,TGTGCCAGCTCCCACAGGGAAGGGATAGCCTACGAGCAGTACTTC,CASSHREGIAYEQYF
many,16,TRBV18,TRBJ1-1,TRBD1,TGTGCCAGCTCACCTCTAGCGAGGGACAGAAGGCCTGAAGCTTTCTTT,CASSPLARDRRPEAFF
many,14,TRBV28,TRBJ2-7,.,TGTGCCAGCAGTTTAGGAGGCAGGGTGACCGAGCAGTACTTC,CASSLGGRVTEQYF
many,13,TRBV5-4,TRBJ1-5,.,TGTGCCAGCAGCTTGGACAGGAATCAGCCCCAGCATTTT,CASSLDRNQPQHF
.,13,TRBV7-9,TRBJ1-2,.,TGTGCCAGCAGCTGGGGGGAGATGGGTGGCTACACCTTC,CASSWGEMGGYTF
many,13,TRBV29-1,TRBJ1-1,.,TGCAGCGTTGCAGGCCTTATGAACACTGAAGCTTTCTTT,CSVAGLMNTEAFF